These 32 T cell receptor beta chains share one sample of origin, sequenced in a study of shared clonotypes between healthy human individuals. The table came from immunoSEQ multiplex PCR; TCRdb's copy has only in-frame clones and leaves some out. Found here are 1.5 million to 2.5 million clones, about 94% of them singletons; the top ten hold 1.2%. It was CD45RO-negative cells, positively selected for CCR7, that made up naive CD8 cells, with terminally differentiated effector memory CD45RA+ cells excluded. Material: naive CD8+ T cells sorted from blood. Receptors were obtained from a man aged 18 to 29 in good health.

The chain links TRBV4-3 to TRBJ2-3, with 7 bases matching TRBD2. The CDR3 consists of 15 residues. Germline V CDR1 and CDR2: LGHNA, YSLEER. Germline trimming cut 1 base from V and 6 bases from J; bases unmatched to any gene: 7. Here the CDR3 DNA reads TGCGCCAGCAGCCAAGTCTTGCGGGAGAGTGATACGCAGTATTTT. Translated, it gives CASSQVLRESDTQYF.

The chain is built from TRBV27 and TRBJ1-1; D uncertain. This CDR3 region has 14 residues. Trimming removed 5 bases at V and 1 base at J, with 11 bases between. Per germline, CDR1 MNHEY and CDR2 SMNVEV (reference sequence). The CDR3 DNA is TGTGCCAGCAGTCCGCGCTTAGGGAACACTGAAGCTTTCTTT. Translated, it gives CASSPRLGNTEAFF.

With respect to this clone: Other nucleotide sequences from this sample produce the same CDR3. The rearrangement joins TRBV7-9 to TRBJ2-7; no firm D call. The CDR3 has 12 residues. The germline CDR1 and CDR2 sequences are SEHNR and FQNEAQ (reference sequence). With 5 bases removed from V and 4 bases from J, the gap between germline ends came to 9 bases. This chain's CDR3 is CASSAGLYEQYF. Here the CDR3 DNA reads TGTGCCAGCAGCGCAGGTTTGTACGAGCAGTACTTC.

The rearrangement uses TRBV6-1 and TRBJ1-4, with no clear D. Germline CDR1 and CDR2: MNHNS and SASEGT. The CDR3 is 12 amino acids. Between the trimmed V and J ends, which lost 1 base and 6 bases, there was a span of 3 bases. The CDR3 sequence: CASSEDYEKLFF. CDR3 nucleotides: TGTGCCAGCAGTGAAGATTATGAAAAACTGTTTTTT.

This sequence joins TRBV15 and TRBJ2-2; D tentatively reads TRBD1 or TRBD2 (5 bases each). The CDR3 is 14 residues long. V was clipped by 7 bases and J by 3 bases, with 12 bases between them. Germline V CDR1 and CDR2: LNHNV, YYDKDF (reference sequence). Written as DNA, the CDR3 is TGTGCCACCACGGGACCGACGGACACCGGGGAGCTGTTTTTT. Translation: CATTGPTDTGELFF.

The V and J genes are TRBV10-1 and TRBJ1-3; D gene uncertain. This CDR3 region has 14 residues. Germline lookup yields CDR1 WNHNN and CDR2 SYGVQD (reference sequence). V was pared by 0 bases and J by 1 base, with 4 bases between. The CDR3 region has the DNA TGCGCCAGCAGTGAGTCAGGTTCTGGAAACACCATATATTTT. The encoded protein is CASSESGSGNTIYF.

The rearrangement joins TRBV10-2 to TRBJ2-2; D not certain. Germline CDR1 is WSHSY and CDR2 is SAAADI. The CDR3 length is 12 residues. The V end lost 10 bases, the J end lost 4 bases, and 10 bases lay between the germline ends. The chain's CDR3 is CAITESTGELFF. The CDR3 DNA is TGCGCCATCACAGAGAGCACCGGGGAGCTGTTTTTT.

CDR3 sequence (DNA): TGCGCCAGCAGCCAGGGTCTTGCCGTGACAGGGTTTAATTCACCCCTCCACTTT. Its translation: CASSQGLAVTGFNSPLHF. The rearrangement links TRBV4-1 to TRBJ1-6, with 7 bases lining up with TRBD1. The J segment lost 6 bases and the V segment lost 3 bases, leaving 14 bases of the junction unmatched. Per the germline V gene, CDR1 is MGHRA and CDR2 is YSYEKL. The CDR3 extends over 18 amino acids.

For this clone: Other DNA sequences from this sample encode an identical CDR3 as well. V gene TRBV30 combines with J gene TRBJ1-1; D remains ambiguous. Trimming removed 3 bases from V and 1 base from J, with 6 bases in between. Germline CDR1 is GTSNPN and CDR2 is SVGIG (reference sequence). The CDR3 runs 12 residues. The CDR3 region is CAWSPANTEAFF. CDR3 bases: TGTGCCTGGAGCCCAGCGAACACTGAAGCTTTCTTT.

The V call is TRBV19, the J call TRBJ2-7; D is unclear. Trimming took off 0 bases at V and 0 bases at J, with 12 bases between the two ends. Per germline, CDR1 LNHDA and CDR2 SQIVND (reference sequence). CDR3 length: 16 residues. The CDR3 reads CASSIDLETSSYEQYF. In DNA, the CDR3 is TGTGCCAGTAGTATAGATTTGGAGACCAGCTCCTACGAGCAGTACTTC.

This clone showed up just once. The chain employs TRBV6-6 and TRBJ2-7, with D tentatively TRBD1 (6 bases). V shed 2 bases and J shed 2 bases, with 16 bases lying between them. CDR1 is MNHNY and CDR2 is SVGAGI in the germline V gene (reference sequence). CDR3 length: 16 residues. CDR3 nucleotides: TGTGCCAGCAGTTACAACGACAGGCAATCGGCCTACGAGCAGTACTTC. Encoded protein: CASSYNDRQSAYEQYF.

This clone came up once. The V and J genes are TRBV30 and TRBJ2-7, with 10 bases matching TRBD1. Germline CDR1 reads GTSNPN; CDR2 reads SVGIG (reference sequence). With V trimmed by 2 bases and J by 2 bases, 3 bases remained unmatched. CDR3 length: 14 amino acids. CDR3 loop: CAWSFGTGAYEQYF. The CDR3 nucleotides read TGTGCCTGGAGTTTCGGGACAGGGGCCTACGAGCAGTACTTC.

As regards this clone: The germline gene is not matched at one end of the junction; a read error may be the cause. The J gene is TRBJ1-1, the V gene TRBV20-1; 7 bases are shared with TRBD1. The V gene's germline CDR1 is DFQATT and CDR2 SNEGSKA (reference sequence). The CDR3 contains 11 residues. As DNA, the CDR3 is TGCAGTGCTAGATTTGTGGACAGGCCCAACTTT. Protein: CSARFVDRPNF.

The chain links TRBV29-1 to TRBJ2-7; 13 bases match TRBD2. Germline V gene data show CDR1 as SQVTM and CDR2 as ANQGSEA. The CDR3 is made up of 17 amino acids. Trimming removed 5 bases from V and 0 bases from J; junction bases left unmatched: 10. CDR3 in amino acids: CSVHDGGLAGTSYEQYF. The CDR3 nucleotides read TGCAGCGTTCACGATGGGGGACTAGCGGGAACCTCCTACGAGCAGTACTTC.

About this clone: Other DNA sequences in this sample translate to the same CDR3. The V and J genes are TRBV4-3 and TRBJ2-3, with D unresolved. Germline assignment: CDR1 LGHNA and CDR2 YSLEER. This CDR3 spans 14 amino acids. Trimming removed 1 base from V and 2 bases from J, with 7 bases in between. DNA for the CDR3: TGCGCCAGCAGCCAAGGACTTCTCACAGATACGCAGTATTTT. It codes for CASSQGLLTDTQYF.

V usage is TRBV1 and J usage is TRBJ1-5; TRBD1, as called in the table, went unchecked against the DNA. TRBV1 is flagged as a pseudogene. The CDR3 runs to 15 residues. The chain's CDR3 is CTSSQGTTGEQPQHF. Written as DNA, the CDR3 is TGCACCAGCAGCCAAGGGACCACAGGGGAACAGCCCCAGCATTTT.

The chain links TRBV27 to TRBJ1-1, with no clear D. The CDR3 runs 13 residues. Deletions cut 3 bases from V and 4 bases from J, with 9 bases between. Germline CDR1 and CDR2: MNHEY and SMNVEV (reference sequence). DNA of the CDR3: TGTGCCAGCAGTTTGGTCGAACGCACTGAAGCTTTCTTT. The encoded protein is CASSLVERTEAFF.

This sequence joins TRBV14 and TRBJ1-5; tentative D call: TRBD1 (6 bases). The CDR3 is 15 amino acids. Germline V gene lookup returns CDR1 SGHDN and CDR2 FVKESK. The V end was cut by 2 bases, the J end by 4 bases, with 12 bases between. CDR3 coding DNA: TGTGCCAGCAGCCAAAAAGACAGGTTTAATCAGCCCCAGCATTTT. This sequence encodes CASSQKDRFNQPQHF.

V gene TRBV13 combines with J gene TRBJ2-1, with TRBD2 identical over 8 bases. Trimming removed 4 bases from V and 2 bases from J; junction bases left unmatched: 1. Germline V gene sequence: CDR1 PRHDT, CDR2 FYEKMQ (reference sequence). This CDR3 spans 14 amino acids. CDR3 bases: TGTGCCAGCAGCTCCGGGGGGGCCTACAATGAGCAGTTCTTC. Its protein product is CASSSGGAYNEQFF.

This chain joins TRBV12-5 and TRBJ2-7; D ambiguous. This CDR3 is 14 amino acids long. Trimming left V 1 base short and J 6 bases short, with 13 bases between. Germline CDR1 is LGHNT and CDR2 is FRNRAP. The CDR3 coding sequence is TGTGCTAGTGGTTTGGCGACCGTAGAGAGCGAGCAGTACTTC. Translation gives CASGLATVESEQYF.

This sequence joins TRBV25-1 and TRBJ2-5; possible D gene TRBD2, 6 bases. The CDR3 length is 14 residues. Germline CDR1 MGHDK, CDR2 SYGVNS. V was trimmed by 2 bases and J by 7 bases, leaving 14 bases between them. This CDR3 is CASSEHGGIGTQYF. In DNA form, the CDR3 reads TGTGCCAGCAGTGAACATGGAGGGATCGGGACCCAGTACTTC.

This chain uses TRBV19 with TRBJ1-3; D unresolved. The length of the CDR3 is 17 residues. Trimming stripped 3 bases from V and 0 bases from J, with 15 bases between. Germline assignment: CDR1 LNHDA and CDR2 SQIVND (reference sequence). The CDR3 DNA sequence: TGTGCCAGTAGTATTGGGTCCGGGAGATTCTCTGGAAACACCATATATTTT. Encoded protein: CASSIGSGRFSGNTIYF.

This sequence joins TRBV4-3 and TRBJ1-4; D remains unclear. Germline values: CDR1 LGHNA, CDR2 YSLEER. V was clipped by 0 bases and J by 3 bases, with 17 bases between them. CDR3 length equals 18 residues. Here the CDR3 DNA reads TGCGCCAGCAGCCAAGAGAAGTACAGACCTGCCTCTAATGAAAAACTGTTTTTT. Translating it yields CASSQEKYRPASNEKLFF.

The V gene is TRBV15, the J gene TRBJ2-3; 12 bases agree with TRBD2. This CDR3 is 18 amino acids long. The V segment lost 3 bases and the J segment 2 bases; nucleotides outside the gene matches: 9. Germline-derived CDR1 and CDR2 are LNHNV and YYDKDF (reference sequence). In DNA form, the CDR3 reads TGTGCCACCAGCAGTCCCCCGGGACTAGCGGGCCCCACAGATACGCAGTATTTT. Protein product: CATSSPPGLAGPTDTQYF. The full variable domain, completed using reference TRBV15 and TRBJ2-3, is DAMVIQNPRYQVTQFGKPVTLSCSQTLNHNVMYWYQQKSSQAPKLLFHYYDKDFNNEADTPDNFQSRRPNTSFCFLDIRSPGLGDTAMYLCATSSPPGLAGPTDTQYFGPGTRLTVL.

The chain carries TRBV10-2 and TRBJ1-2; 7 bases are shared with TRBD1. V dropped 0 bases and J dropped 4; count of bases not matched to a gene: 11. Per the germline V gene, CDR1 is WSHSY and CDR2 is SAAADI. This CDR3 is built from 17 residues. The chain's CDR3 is CASSESASGDRVYGYTF. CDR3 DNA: TGCGCCAGCAGTGAGTCTGCAAGTGGGGACAGAGTCTATGGCTACACCTTC.

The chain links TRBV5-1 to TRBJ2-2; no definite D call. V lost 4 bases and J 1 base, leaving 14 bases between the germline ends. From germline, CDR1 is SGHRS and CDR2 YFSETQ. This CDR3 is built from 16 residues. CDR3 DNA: TGCGCCAGCAGCCCCCCACACCAGGAGAACACCGGGGAGCTGTTTTTT. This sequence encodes CASSPPHQENTGELFF.

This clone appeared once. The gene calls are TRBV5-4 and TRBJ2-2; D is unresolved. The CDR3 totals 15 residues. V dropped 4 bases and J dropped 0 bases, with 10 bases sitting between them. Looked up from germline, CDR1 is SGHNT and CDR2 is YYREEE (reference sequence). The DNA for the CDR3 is TGTGCCAGCAGCCCCCTGGGGACGAACACCGGGGAGCTGTTTTTT. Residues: CASSPLGTNTGELFF.

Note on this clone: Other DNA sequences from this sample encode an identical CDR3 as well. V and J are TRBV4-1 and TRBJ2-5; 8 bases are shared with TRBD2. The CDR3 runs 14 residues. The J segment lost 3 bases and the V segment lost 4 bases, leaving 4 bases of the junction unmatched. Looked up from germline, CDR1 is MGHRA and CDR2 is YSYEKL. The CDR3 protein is CASSLIGGEETQYF. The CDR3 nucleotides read TGCGCCAGCAGCCTTATCGGGGGGGAAGAGACCCAGTACTTC.

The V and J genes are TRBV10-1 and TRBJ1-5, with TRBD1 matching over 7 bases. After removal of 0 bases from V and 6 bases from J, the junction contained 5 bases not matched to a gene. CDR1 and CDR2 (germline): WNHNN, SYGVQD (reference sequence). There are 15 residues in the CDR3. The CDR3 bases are TGCGCCAGCAGTGAGTCAGGGGGCGCGGGTCAGCCCCAGCATTTT. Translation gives CASSESGGAGQPQHF.

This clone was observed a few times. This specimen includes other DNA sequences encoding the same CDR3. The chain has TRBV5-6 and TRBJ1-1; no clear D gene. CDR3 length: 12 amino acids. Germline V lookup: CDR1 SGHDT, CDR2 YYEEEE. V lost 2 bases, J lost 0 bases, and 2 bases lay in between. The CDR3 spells CASSFLNTEAFF. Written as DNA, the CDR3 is TGTGCCAGCAGCTTTCTGAACACTGAAGCTTTCTTT.

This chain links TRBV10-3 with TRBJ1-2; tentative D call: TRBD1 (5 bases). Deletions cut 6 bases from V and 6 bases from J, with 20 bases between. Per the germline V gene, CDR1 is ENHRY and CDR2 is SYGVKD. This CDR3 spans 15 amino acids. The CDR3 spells CAIRPVGQYADGYTF. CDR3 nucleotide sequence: TGTGCCATCAGGCCCGTTGGACAATATGCCGATGGCTACACCTTC.

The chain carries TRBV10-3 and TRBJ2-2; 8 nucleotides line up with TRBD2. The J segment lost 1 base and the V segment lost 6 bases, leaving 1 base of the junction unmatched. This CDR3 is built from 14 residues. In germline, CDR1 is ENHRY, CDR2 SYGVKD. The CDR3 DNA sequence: TGTGCCATCAGACTAGCGGAGAACACCGGGGAGCTGTTTTTT. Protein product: CAIRLAENTGELFF.